The entry that follows covers one TCR beta chain sequence. Antigen: not known. The sample is drawn from a study of cytotoxic CD8 clonotypes in ibrutinib-treated CLL. Points from the study as a whole: Elevated clonality accompanied ibrutinib response, with a return toward baseline values at progression.

CDR3 length: 16 amino acids. CDR1 is LNHDA and CDR2 is SQIVND in the germline V gene (reference sequence). Germline trimming cut 5 bases from V and 5 bases from J; bases unmatched to any gene: 12. Assay used: immunoSEQ multiplex PCR; TCRdb lists only in-frame clones, some missing. The top ten hold roughly 1.9% of the sample, which has 150,000 or so clones, approximately 85% seen once. This rearrangement joins TRBV19 to TRBJ2-1; 7 nucleotides line up with TRBD1. The starting material was PBMCs, obtained after 24 months of ibrutinib treatment. The receptor comes from a human donor with chronic lymphocytic leukemia. The CDR3: CASSGRTGASHNEQFF. The CDR3 DNA follows: TGTGCCAGTAGTGGAAGAACAGGGGCGAGCCACAATGAGCAGTTCTTC.